One sample yielded the 26 T cell receptor beta chains listed below, sequenced in a study of T-cell reconstitution after alpha-beta-depleted transplantation in children. It was with unique molecular identifiers that the TCRbeta library was prepared. TCRdb reanalysed the PCR reads using MiXCR and keeps one entry per CDR3 protein. Of about 830,000 distinct CDR3 sequences in the sample, roughly 15% are singletons; the top ten hold around 5%. The sequenced sample was PBMCs, mostly from graft donor cells, obtained 360 days after TCRalphabeta/CD19-depleted stem cell transplant. The source is a male patient younger than 18 who had a stem cell transplant for acute lymphoblastic leukemia, so the T cells may come from the graft donor.

The count of this clonotype is one. The chain links TRBV20-1 to TRBJ2-7, with 7 bases aligning to TRBD1. The DNA end is more similar to TRBJ2-1, so the J call may be wrong. The CDR3 length is 14 residues. Germline values: CDR1 DFQATT, CDR2 SNEGSKA (reference sequence). The chain's CDR3 is CSAARDSLSYEQFF. In DNA form, the CDR3 reads TGCAGTGCTGCCCGGGACAGTCTCTCCTACGAGCAGTTCTTC.

This clonotype came up many times. The chain couples TRBV5-1 to TRBJ2-2; D gene unclear. Germline lookup yields CDR1 SGHRS and CDR2 YFSETQ. Trimming took 1 base from V and 0 from J, leaving 7 bases between them. The CDR3 runs to 15 residues. CDR3 protein: CASSLTTTNTGELFF. The CDR3 nucleotides read TGCGCCAGCAGCTTGACAACTACGAACACCGGGGAGCTGTTTTTT.

In this sample, this clonotype turned up once. One end of the junction does not line up with germline, which may come from a read error. J is TRBJ1-4 and V is TRBV7-8, with 9 bases identical to TRBD1. Germline values: CDR1 SGHVS, CDR2 FQNEAQ. This CDR3 has 14 amino acids. The CDR3 nucleotides read TGTGTCAGCAGCCCTGGACAGGGGAGCGTAAAACTGTTTTTT. This gives the protein CVSSPGQGSVKLFF.

The chain has TRBV7-3 and TRBJ2-1, with D tentatively TRBD1 or TRBD2 (5 bases each). Germline CDR1 and CDR2: SGHTA and FQGTGA. Trimming removed 5 bases at V and 5 bases at J, with 13 bases between. The CDR3 consists of 14 residues. The CDR3 DNA reads as TGTGCCAGCAGCCTAGAGGGGCGGAACAATGAGCAGTTCTTC. Translated: CASSLEGRNNEQFF.

V and J are TRBV2 and TRBJ1-5; possible D gene TRBD1, 6 bases. The length of the CDR3 is 13 residues. Germline V gives CDR1 SNHLY, CDR2 FYNNEI. The V and J ends lost 7 bases and 5 bases respectively, with 12 bases between them. The CDR3 loop is CASMGAGYQPQHF. CDR3 bases: TGTGCCAGCATGGGGGCAGGATATCAGCCCCAGCATTTT.

The chain couples TRBV5-5 to TRBJ2-7; 13 bases agree with TRBD2. From germline, CDR1 is SGHKS and CDR2 YYEKEE (reference sequence). With 1 base clipped from V and 4 bases from J, the junction kept 11 bases outside the gene matches. This CDR3 comprises 18 residues. The DNA of the CDR3 is TGTGCCAGCAGCTTGTATAGGACTAGCGGGAGAGGGTTGTACGAGCAGTACTTC. It is translated as CASSLYRTSGRGLYEQYF. Using reference TRBV5-5 and TRBJ2-7 for the parts outside the CDR3, the full variable domain is DAGVTQSPTHLIKTRGQQVTLRCSPISGHKSVSWYQQVLGQGPQFIFQYYEKEERGRGNFPDRFSARQFPNYSSELNVNALLLGDSALYLCASSLYRTSGRGLYEQYFGPGTRLTVT.

In DNA form, the CDR3 reads TGCAGCGTTCGAGCGGGAATAAACACCGGGGAGCTGTTTTTT. It yields the protein CSVRAGINTGELFF. The rearrangement links TRBV29-1 to TRBJ2-2; TRBD2 agrees at 7 bases. Per the germline V gene, CDR1 is SQVTM and CDR2 is ANQGSEA. V shed 5 bases and J 2 bases; nucleotides not matched to a gene: 5. This CDR3 is built from 14 residues.

This chain connects TRBV3-1 to TRBJ1-2, with 11 bases matching TRBD1. The CDR3 is made up of 15 amino acids. Per the germline V gene, CDR1 is LGHDT and CDR2 is YNNKEL (reference sequence). Unmatched junction bases numbered 5, after V lost 2 bases and J lost 6 bases. Written as DNA, the CDR3 is TGTGCCAGCAGCCAACCGGGACAGGGGGAGGATGGCTACACCTTC. As protein: CASSQPGQGEDGYTF.

In this sample, this clonotype turned up many times. This chain joins TRBV24-1 and TRBJ2-4; D possibly corresponds to TRBD1 (5 bases). Germline CDR1 reads KGHDR; CDR2 reads SFDVKD. The ends were cut back, 3 bases at V and 1 base at J, with 15 bases in the middle. The length of the CDR3 is 17 residues. The CDR3 loop reads CATSDGKGAVAKNIQYF. The CDR3 DNA reads as TGTGCCACCAGTGATGGAAAAGGGGCAGTGGCCAAAAACATTCAGTACTTC.

This chain uses TRBV24-1 with TRBJ1-2; D possibly corresponds to TRBD1 (6 bases). This CDR3 spans 12 amino acids. Between the trimmed V and J ends, which lost 9 bases and 6 bases, there was a span of 13 bases. Germline CDR1 is KGHDR and CDR2 is SFDVKD. CDR3 DNA sequence: TGTGCCACCCCGGACAGCGGTGATGGCTACACCTTC. It is translated as CATPDSGDGYTF.

The chain couples TRBV27 to TRBJ1-4, with 8 bases matching TRBD1. The junction had 9 bases not matched to a gene; V was cut back by 0 bases and J by 0 bases. The CDR3 loop spans 19 amino acids. Germline CDR1 reads MNHEY; CDR2 reads SMNVEV (reference sequence). CDR3 in DNA: TGTGCCAGCAGTTTATCAGCAGGGGGCGAGGGCGCAACTAATGAAAAACTGTTTTTT. This translates into CASSLSAGGEGATNEKLFF.

This clonotype occurred a few times. The chain uses TRBV20-1 and TRBJ2-1; 7 bases align to TRBD2. The germline V gene has CDR1 DFQATT and CDR2 SNEGSKA (reference sequence). The ends lost 5 bases at V and 8 bases at J; junction bases unmatched: 18. CDR3 size: 16 residues. The CDR3 loop is CSALPYLAASADEQFF. CDR3 nucleotide sequence: TGCAGTGCTCTCCCCTATCTAGCGGCCTCGGCGGATGAGCAGTTCTTC.

V gene TRBV5-1 combines with J gene TRBJ2-5; 10 nucleotides agree with TRBD1. In germline, CDR1 is SGHRS, CDR2 YFSETQ. Germline trimming cut 4 bases from V and 4 bases from J; bases unmatched to any gene: 4. The CDR3 covers 14 residues. As DNA, the CDR3 is TGCGCCAGCAGCACCGGACAGGGGGTAGAGACCCAGTACTTC. Encoded protein: CASSTGQGVETQYF.

V and J are TRBV28 and TRBJ2-3; D perhaps matches TRBD1 (5 bases). Germline loops: CDR1 MDHEN, CDR2 SYDVKM. Trimming took 5 bases from V and 10 from J, leaving 13 bases between them. This CDR3 is built from 12 residues. CDR3 nucleotides: TGTGCCAGCAGTATCGACAGAGAGGCGCAGTATTTT. Its translation: CASSIDREAQYF.

This rearrangement joins TRBV27 to TRBJ1-1, with 7 bases matching TRBD1. Germline loops: CDR1 MNHEY, CDR2 SMNVEV (reference sequence). The V gene end was trimmed by 6 bases and the J gene end by 7 bases; junction bases not matched to a gene: 14. The CDR3 length is 15 residues. CDR3 loop: CASREAKTGMIEAFF. Written as DNA, the CDR3 is TGTGCCAGCAGGGAAGCCAAGACAGGGATGATTGAAGCTTTCTTT.

The CDR3 loop reads CSGTTLAAAGWEQFF. CDR3 bases: TGCAGTGGCACAACCTTAGCGGCGGCAGGGTGGGAGCAGTTCTTC. This rearrangement joins TRBV20-1 to TRBJ2-1, with a tentative D call TRBD2 (6 bases). CDR3 length equals 15 residues. Germline V gene data show CDR1 as DFQATT and CDR2 as SNEGSKA (reference sequence). Trimming pared 7 bases from V and 10 bases from J, leaving 26 bases between.

This clonotype was observed many times. This rearrangement joins TRBV7-9 to TRBJ2-1; 9 bases match TRBD2. This CDR3 is 14 amino acids long. Germline lookup yields CDR1 SEHNR and CDR2 FQNEAQ (reference sequence). J lost 6 bases, V lost 4 bases, and 4 bases had no gene match. CDR3 protein: CASSSWTSANEQFF. DNA of the CDR3: TGTGCCAGCAGCTCTTGGACTAGCGCCAATGAGCAGTTCTTC.

This chain links TRBV18 with TRBJ1-1; D call uncertain. This CDR3 comprises 13 residues. V was shortened by 6 bases and J by 5 bases, with 13 bases between the two germline ends. In germline, CDR1 is KGHSH, CDR2 LQKENI. The CDR3 DNA reads as TGTGCCAGCTCCCCCGGGGTAGAGACTGAAGCTTTCTTT. Its protein product is CASSPGVETEAFF.

V gene TRBV11-2 combines with J gene TRBJ1-6, with D perhaps TRBD1 (5 bases). The CDR3 covers 14 residues. V lost 3 bases, J lost 10 bases, and 13 bases lay in between. Germline V gene lookup returns CDR1 SGHAT and CDR2 FQNNGV. For the CDR3, the DNA is TGTGCCAGCAGCTTCCCGGGACGAAGATCACCCCTCCACTTT. This gives the protein CASSFPGRRSPLHF.

V and J are TRBV5-1 and TRBJ1-5; D not resolved. Germline V gene lookup returns CDR1 SGHRS and CDR2 YFSETQ. The V and J ends lost 0 bases and 3 bases respectively, with 10 bases between them. The CDR3 has 15 amino acids. CDR3 nucleotide sequence: TGCGCCAGCAGCTTGGAGGGCCGTCCCAATCAGCCCCAGCATTTT. Translation gives CASSLEGRPNQPQHF.

This clonotype has more than one count but fewer than ten. This chain links TRBV5-1 with TRBJ1-4; possibly TRBD1 for D (5 bases). Germline CDR1 and CDR2: SGHRS and YFSETQ. The CDR3 has 18 residues. The V end was cut by 2 bases, the J end by 0 bases, with 17 bases between. CDR3 sequence: CASSFYLRQQATNEKLFF. Here the CDR3 DNA reads TGCGCCAGCAGCTTCTACCTACGACAGCAGGCAACTAATGAAAAACTGTTTTTT.

This clonotype was seen many times. DNA for the CDR3: TGTGCCAGCAGTTTTTCAGCGAGGTCCTGGGGCACTGCCGGGGAGCTGTTTTTT. It is translated as CASSFSARSWGTAGELFF. J is TRBJ2-2 and V is TRBV11-1; possible D gene TRBD1, 5 bases. V was cut by 6 bases and J by 6 bases, with 26 bases left in between. The CDR3 spans 18 residues. Per germline, CDR1 SGHAT and CDR2 FQDESV (reference sequence).

This clonotype was seen a few times. V gene TRBV5-1 combines with J gene TRBJ1-5, with 9 bases lining up with TRBD1. Germline CDR1 SGHRS, CDR2 YFSETQ. The V segment lost 4 bases and the J segment 4 bases; nucleotides outside the gene matches: 6. The CDR3 runs 15 residues. The CDR3 is CASSPRDRVNQPQHF. The CDR3 DNA sequence: TGCGCCAGCAGCCCCCGGGACAGGGTAAATCAGCCCCAGCATTTT.

The rearrangement links TRBV20-1 to TRBJ2-3, with TRBD1 as a possible D gene (6 bases). The CDR3 sequence is 14 residues long. The V gene lost 2 bases and the J gene lost 4 bases, with 13 bases spanning the gap. Germline V gives CDR1 DFQATT, CDR2 SNEGSKA (reference sequence). CDR3 sequence: CSARTRGSADTQYF. The CDR3 nucleotides read TGCAGTGCTAGAACCAGGGGATCAGCAGATACGCAGTATTTT.

This clonotype was found a few times. The genes are TRBV20-1 and TRBJ2-3; D gene ambiguous. Trimming removed 6 bases at V and 8 bases at J, with 12 bases between. Looked up from germline, CDR1 is DFQATT and CDR2 is SNEGSKA (reference sequence). The CDR3 has 11 amino acids. The CDR3 spells CSALTWGTQYF. In nucleotides, the CDR3 is TGCAGTGCCCTTACTTGGGGTACGCAGTATTTT.

The V gene is TRBV20-1, the J gene TRBJ1-5; no definite D call. The CDR3 is 17 amino acids. The germline V and J ends were trimmed by 0 bases and 0 bases, with 15 bases remaining between them. Germline values: CDR1 DFQATT, CDR2 SNEGSKA (reference sequence). Here the CDR3 DNA reads TGCAGTGCTAGAGATTCGGCCTACCCTTATAGCAATCAGCCCCAGCATTTT. Translated: CSARDSAYPYSNQPQHF.